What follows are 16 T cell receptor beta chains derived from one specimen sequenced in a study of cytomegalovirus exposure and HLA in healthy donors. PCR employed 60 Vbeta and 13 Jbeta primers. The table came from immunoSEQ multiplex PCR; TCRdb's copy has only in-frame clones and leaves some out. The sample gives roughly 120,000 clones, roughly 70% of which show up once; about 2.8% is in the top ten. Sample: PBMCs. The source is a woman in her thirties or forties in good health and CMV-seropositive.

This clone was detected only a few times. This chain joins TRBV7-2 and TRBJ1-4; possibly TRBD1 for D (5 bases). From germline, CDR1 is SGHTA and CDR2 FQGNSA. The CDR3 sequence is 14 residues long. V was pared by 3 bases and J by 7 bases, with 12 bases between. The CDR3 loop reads CASSLGGVAEKLFF. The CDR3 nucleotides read TGTGCCAGCAGCTTGGGGGGGGTGGCTGAAAAACTGTTTTTT.

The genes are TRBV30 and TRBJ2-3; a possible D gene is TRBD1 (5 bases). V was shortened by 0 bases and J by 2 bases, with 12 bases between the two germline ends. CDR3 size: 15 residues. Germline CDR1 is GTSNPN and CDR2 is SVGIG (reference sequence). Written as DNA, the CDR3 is TGTGCCTGGAGTGTACGAAAGGGGAACACAGATACGCAGTATTTT. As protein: CAWSVRKGNTDTQYF.

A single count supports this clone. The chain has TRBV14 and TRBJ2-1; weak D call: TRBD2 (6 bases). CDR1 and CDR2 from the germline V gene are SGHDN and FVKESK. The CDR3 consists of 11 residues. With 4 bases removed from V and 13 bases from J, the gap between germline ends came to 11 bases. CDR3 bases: TGTGCCAGCAGCCCCGGGGGATCTCAGTTCTTC. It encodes CASSPGGSQFF.

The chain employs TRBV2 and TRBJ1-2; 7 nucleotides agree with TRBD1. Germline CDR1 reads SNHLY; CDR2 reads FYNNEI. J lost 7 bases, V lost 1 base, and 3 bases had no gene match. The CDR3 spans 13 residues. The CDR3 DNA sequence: TGTGCCAGCAGTGAAGTAAGGGACAGTGGCTACACCTTC. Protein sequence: CASSEVRDSGYTF.

The DNA of the CDR3 is TGTGCCTGGAAGGGGACAGGGCAAGTCTATGGCTACACCTTC. Amino acids: CAWKGTGQVYGYTF. The chain couples TRBV30 to TRBJ1-2, with TRBD1 matching over 9 bases. Germline V gene lookup returns CDR1 GTSNPN and CDR2 SVGIG (reference sequence). This CDR3 comprises 14 residues. V lost 4 bases and J lost 4; bases outside the gene matches: 7.

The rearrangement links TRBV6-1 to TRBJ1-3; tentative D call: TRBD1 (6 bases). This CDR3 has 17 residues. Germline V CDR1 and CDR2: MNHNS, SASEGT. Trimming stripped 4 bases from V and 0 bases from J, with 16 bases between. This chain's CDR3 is CASSGLQGNLSGNTIYF. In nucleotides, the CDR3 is TGTGCCAGCAGTGGTCTACAGGGCAACCTCTCTGGAAACACCATATATTTT.

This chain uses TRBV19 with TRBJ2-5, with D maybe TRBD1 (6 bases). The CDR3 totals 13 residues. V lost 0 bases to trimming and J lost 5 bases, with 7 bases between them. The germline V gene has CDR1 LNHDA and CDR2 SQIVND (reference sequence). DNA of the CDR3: TGTGCCAGTAGTATAGATCAGGGGGAGACCCAGTACTTC. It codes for CASSIDQGETQYF.

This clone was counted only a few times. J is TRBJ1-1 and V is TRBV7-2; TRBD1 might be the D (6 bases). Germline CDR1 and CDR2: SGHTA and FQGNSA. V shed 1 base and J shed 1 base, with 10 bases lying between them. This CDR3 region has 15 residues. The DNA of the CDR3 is TGTGCCAGCAGCTTAGAACAGACAGGGAACACTGAAGCTTTCTTT. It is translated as CASSLEQTGNTEAFF.

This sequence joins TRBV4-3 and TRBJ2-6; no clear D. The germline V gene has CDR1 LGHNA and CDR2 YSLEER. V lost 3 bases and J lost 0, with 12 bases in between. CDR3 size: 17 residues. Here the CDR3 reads CASSHTLSSSGANVLTF. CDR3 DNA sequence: TGCGCCAGCAGCCACACACTTTCTAGCTCTGGGGCCAACGTCCTGACTTTC.

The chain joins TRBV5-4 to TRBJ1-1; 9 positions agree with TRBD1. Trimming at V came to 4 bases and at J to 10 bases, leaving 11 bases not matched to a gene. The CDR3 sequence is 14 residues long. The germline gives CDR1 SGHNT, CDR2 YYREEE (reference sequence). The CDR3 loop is CASSEGTGLRVAFF. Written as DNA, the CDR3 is TGTGCCAGCAGCGAAGGGACAGGGCTTAGGGTAGCTTTCTTT.

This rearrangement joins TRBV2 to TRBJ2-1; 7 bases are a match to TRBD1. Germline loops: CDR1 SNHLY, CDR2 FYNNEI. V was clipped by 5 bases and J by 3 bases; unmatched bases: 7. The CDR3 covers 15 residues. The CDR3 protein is CASSLSGTDYNEQFF. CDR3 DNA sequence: TGTGCCAGCAGTTTGTCCGGGACAGACTACAATGAGCAGTTCTTC.

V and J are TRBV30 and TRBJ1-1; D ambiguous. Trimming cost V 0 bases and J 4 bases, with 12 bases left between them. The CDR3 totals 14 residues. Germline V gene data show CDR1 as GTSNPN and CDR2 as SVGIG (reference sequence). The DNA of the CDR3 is TGTGCCTGGAGTGTAGGGCTTGGGAGCACTGAAGCTTTCTTT. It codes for CAWSVGLGSTEAFF.

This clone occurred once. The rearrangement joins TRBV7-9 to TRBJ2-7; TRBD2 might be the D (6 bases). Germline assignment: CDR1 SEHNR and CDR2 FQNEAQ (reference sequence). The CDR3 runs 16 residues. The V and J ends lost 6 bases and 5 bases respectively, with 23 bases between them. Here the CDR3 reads CASSPSGGPFADEQYF. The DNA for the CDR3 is TGTGCCAGCAGTCCGAGCGGAGGGCCTTTCGCCGACGAGCAGTACTTC.

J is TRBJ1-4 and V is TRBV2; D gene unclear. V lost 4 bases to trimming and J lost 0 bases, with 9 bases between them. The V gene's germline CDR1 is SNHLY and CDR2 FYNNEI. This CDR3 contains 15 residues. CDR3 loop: CASSGGLSTNEKLFF. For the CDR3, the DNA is TGTGCCAGCAGTGGAGGGCTTTCAACTAATGAAAAACTGTTTTTT.

The CDR3 reads CASSQDRVNYGYTF. The CDR3 DNA is TGCGCCAGCAGCCAAGACAGGGTCAACTATGGCTACACCTTC. The J gene is TRBJ1-2, the V gene TRBV4-3, with D possibly TRBD1 on 5 matching bases. The germline CDR1 and CDR2 sequences are LGHNA and YSLEER. The V gene lost 0 bases and the J gene lost 2 bases, with 7 bases spanning the gap. The CDR3 spans 14 residues.

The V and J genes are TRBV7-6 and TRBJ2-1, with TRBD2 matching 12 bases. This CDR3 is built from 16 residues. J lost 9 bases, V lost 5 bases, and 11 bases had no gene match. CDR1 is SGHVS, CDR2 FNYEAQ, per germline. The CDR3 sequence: CASSPSGRAKVVEQFF. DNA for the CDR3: TGTGCCAGCAGCCCTAGCGGGAGGGCCAAGGTGGTTGAGCAGTTCTTC.